This T cell receptor beta chain was sequenced for a study of siplizumab effects on memory and regulatory T cells. TCRdb keeps only in-frame clones here, not all; method: immunoSEQ multiplex PCR. Altogether 70,000 to 100,000 clones are present, 95% to 97% being singletons, with the ten largest covering around 0.031%. As to this clone: No antigen is known for it.

Notes on the study in general: The diversity of naive T cells seemed greater than that of memory cells, and their alloresponse contribution seemed major.

The sequence derives from a human donor in good health. What was sequenced was naive CD4+ T cells sorted from blood.

Here the CDR3 DNA reads TGTGCCAGCCGCCTCGGGGGTCAAGAGACCCAGTACTTC. Translated: CASRLGGQETQYF. The chain links TRBV28 to TRBJ2-5; tentatively, D is TRBD2 (6 bases). CDR1 is MDHEN, CDR2 SYDVKM, per germline. The CDR3 is made up of 13 amino acids. Trimming pared 8 bases from V and 2 bases from J, leaving 12 bases between.